The 24 T cell receptor beta chains reported below all come from one sample, sequenced in a study of T cells after yellow fever vaccination. TCRdb fed the 5' RACE reads into MiXCR, producing one record per CDR3 protein. This table holds around 250,000 distinct CDR3 sequences, around 4.9% found once. Sequencing used CD4+ T cells sorted from PBMCs, obtained on the day of the yellow fever booster vaccination. All receptors come from a man aged 18 to 30 who received the YFV17D yellow fever vaccine.

This clonotype was detected ten times or more. The chain couples TRBV6-5 to TRBJ2-2, with TRBD1 identical over 7 bases. V shed 2 bases and J 4 bases; nucleotides not matched to a gene: 10. CDR1 is MNHEY, CDR2 SVGAGI, per germline. CDR3 size: 17 residues. This CDR3 is CASSYPASGTATGELFF. The CDR3, as DNA: TGTGCCAGCAGTTACCCCGCCTCTGGGACAGCCACCGGGGAGCTGTTTTTT.

This clonotype was detected a few times. The chain links TRBV20-1 to TRBJ2-1; 10 bases are a match to TRBD1. The V gene's germline CDR1 is DFQATT and CDR2 SNEGSKA (reference sequence). V was clipped by 1 base and J by 3 bases; unmatched bases: 6. The CDR3 has 16 residues. The chain's CDR3 is CSARVWGQGSYNEQFF. The CDR3 bases are TGCAGTGCTAGAGTTTGGGGACAGGGGAGCTACAATGAGCAGTTCTTC.

This clonotype was detected only a few times. This sequence joins TRBV28 and TRBJ2-7; 7 bases line up with TRBD1. V was pared by 2 bases and J by 5 bases, with 3 bases of the junction left unmatched. From germline, CDR1 is MDHEN and CDR2 SYDVKM. The CDR3 consists of 13 residues. CDR3 DNA: TGTGCCAGCAGTTTAACCGGGACAGACGAGCAGTACGTC. This codes for CASSLTGTDEQYV.

The chain is built from TRBV18 and TRBJ2-3; no firm D call. Trimming cost V 2 bases and J 0 bases, with 18 bases left between them. CDR1 and CDR2 (germline): KGHSH, LQKENI. CDR3 length: 18 residues. CDR3 nucleotide sequence: TGTGCCAGCTCACCAAGGAACGGAGCGTTGGCTAGCACAGATACGCAGTATTTT. This translates into CASSPRNGALASTDTQYF.

The V gene is TRBV4-2, the J gene TRBJ1-1; perhaps TRBD1 as D (5 bases). CDR1 is LGHNA, CDR2 YNFKEQ, per germline. Trimming stripped 8 bases from V and 0 bases from J, with 10 bases between. The CDR3 has 13 residues. CDR3 amino acids: CASESTVNTEAFF. Written as DNA, the CDR3 is TGTGCCAGCGAGTCGACAGTGAACACTGAAGCTTTCTTT.

This clonotype came up many times. This rearrangement joins TRBV30 to TRBJ1-4; 7 bases agree with TRBD1. J lost 10 bases, V lost 0 bases, and 5 bases had no gene match. The CDR3 covers 13 residues. Germline V CDR1 and CDR2: GTSNPN, SVGIG (reference sequence). Here the CDR3 DNA reads TGTGCCTGGAGTGTACAGGGGAGCGGAAAACTGTTTTTT. Protein sequence: CAWSVQGSGKLFF.

This clonotype was counted a few times. This chain connects TRBV27 to TRBJ2-3; TRBD2 aligns across 9 bases. CDR3 length equals 16 residues. The trim removed 2 bases at V and 5 bases at J, leaving 8 bases unmatched. Germline values: CDR1 MNHEY, CDR2 SMNVEV (reference sequence). The CDR3 here is CASSLRRGGPIDTQYF. CDR3 sequence (DNA): TGTGCCAGCAGTTTAAGGCGGGGGGGCCCTATAGATACGCAGTATTTT.

This clonotype has a count of ten or more. The chain is built from TRBV10-2 and TRBJ2-7; 7 nucleotides line up with TRBD2. J lost 5 bases, V lost 0 bases, and 10 bases had no gene match. CDR3 length equals 16 residues. Looked up from germline, CDR1 is WSHSY and CDR2 is SAAADI. The CDR3 loop is CASSESQGLVGHEQYF. The DNA of the CDR3 is TGCGCCAGCAGTGAGTCACAAGGACTAGTCGGCCACGAGCAGTACTTC.

The sample holds many counts of this clonotype. V and J are TRBV5-8 and TRBJ2-5; D is uncertain. Trimming pared 0 bases from V and 2 bases from J, leaving 5 bases between. This CDR3 is 13 amino acids long. The germline gives CDR1 SGHTS, CDR2 YDEGEE. CDR3 DNA: TGTGCCAGCAGCTTGGTGGGGCAAGAGACCCAGTACTTC. It is translated as CASSLVGQETQYF. Combining the CDR3 with reference TRBV5-8 and TRBJ2-5 gives the whole variable domain EAGVTQSPTHLIKTRGQQATLRCSPISGHTSVYWYQQALGLGLQFLLWYDEGEERNRGNFPPRFSGRQFPNYSSELNVNALELEDSALYLCASSLVGQETQYFGPGTRLLVL.

This clonotype was counted only a few times. The rearrangement joins TRBV7-2 to TRBJ2-5; D not certain. The CDR3 covers 15 residues. Trimming stripped 4 bases from V and 4 bases from J, with 16 bases between. In germline, CDR1 is SGHTA, CDR2 FQGNSA. This CDR3 is CASSSIFWGPETQYF. CDR3 coding DNA: TGTGCCAGCAGCTCCATTTTTTGGGGTCCAGAGACCCAGTACTTC.

The chain recombines TRBV5-1 with TRBJ2-3; 9 nucleotides line up with TRBD2. Losses at the gene ends were 4 bases for V and 4 bases for J; bases not matched to a gene: 7. CDR3 length: 15 amino acids. The germline V gene has CDR1 SGHRS and CDR2 YFSETQ. The CDR3 nucleotides are TGCGCCAGCAGCCCGCGACTAGCGGATCCAGATACGCAGTATTTT. Translation: CASSPRLADPDTQYF. The variable domain in full, completed from reference TRBV5-1 and TRBJ2-3, reads KAGVTQTPRYLIKTRGQQVTLSCSPISGHRSVSWYQQTPGQGLQFLFEYFSETQRNKGNFPGRFSGRQFSNSRSEMNVSTLELGDSALYLCASSPRLADPDTQYFGPGTRLTVL.

This clonotype was found many times. The chain carries TRBV6-2 or TRBV6-3 and TRBJ1-1; 9 nucleotides align to TRBD1. The CDR3 loop spans 17 amino acids. Germline values: CDR1 MNHEY, CDR2 SVGEGT. V shed 5 bases, J shed 1 base, and the junction held 11 bases outside the gene matches. The CDR3 nucleotides are TGTGCCAGCAGTGACAAACTCGGGACAGGGCGGAACACTGAAGCTTTCTTT. It codes for CASSDKLGTGRNTEAFF.

This clonotype was seen a few times. The rearrangement uses TRBV5-4 and TRBJ1-5; D gene uncertain. V was trimmed by 4 bases and J by 3 bases, leaving 5 bases between them. In germline, CDR1 is SGHNT, CDR2 YYREEE (reference sequence). CDR3 length equals 12 residues. CDR3 in DNA: TGTGCCAGCAGCGTCTTCAATCAGCCCCAGCATTTT. It is translated as CASSVFNQPQHF.

V and J are TRBV5-1 and TRBJ2-7; D not certain. The CDR3 spans 15 residues. Germline CDR1 reads SGHRS; CDR2 reads YFSETQ. Trimming removed 5 bases from V and 3 bases from J, with 18 bases in between. Here the CDR3 DNA reads TGCGCCAGCAGACTCCTTCCAGGACCGGGCTACGAGCAGTACTTC. It yields the protein CASRLLPGPGYEQYF.

This clonotype was observed a few times. The chain links TRBV20-1 to TRBJ2-7, with D unclear. Trimming cost V 7 bases and J 4 bases, with 20 bases left between them. CDR1 is DFQATT, CDR2 SNEGSKA, per germline (reference sequence). The CDR3 consists of 14 residues. Here the CDR3 reads CSVRSDRSWYEQYV. The CDR3 nucleotides read TGCAGTGTACGGTCCGACCGTTCCTGGTACGAGCAGTACGTC.

The chain uses TRBV7-2 and TRBJ1-1; TRBD1 agrees at 7 bases. V lost 9 bases and J lost 0; bases outside the gene matches: 22. This CDR3 spans 19 amino acids. The germline V gene has CDR1 SGHTA and CDR2 FQGNSA. The CDR3 nucleotides are TGTGCCAGACCTAGCCCCGGGGGGACAGACTGGAAAATGAACACTGAAGCTTTCTTT. It is translated as CARPSPGGTDWKMNTEAFF. Full variable domain (remainder filled in from reference TRBV7-2 and TRBJ1-1): GAGVSQSPSNKVTEKGKDVELRCDPISGHTALYWYRQSLGQGLEFLIYFQGNSAPDKSGLPSDRFSAERTGGSVSTLTIQRTQQEDSAVYLCARPSPGGTDWKMNTEAFFGQGTRLTVV.

This clonotype was detected only a few times. The rearrangement links TRBV27 to TRBJ1-3; a weak D match, TRBD1 (5 bases). CDR3 size: 14 residues. V lost 5 bases and J 0 bases, leaving 8 bases between the germline ends. Looked up from germline, CDR1 is MNHEY and CDR2 is SMNVEV (reference sequence). Here the CDR3 reads CASSKGYSGNTIYF. DNA of the CDR3: TGTGCCAGCAGTAAGGGGTACTCTGGAAACACCATATATTTT.

This clonotype was seen a handful of times. The chain carries TRBV7-2 and TRBJ2-5; 13 positions match TRBD2. V was clipped by 6 bases and J by 5 bases; unmatched bases: 9. The CDR3 has 16 residues. Germline assignment: CDR1 SGHTA and CDR2 FQGNSA. CDR3 protein: CASSRTSGGAWETQYF. For the CDR3, the DNA is TGTGCCAGCAGTCGAACTAGCGGGGGGGCCTGGGAGACCCAGTACTTC. The full variable domain, completed using reference TRBV7-2 and TRBJ2-5, is GAGVSQSPSNKVTEKGKDVELRCDPISGHTALYWYRQSLGQGLEFLIYFQGNSAPDKSGLPSDRFSAERTGGSVSTLTIQRTQQEDSAVYLCASSRTSGGAWETQYFGPGTRLLVL.

This clonotype came up many times. J is TRBJ2-3 and V is TRBV5-1, with TRBD2 identical over 10 bases. V was pared by 5 bases and J by 5 bases, with 8 bases of the junction left unmatched. Looked up from germline, CDR1 is SGHRS and CDR2 is YFSETQ. The CDR3 covers 15 residues. In nucleotides, the CDR3 is TGCGCCAGCAGAGGGCTAGCGGGGGCGGTAGATACGCAGTATTTT. Amino acid sequence: CASRGLAGAVDTQYF.

This chain links TRBV7-2 with TRBJ2-5; TRBD1 aligns across 11 bases. Germline lookup yields CDR1 SGHTA and CDR2 FQGNSA. This CDR3 has 16 residues. The V and J ends lost 5 bases and 5 bases, in that order; junction bases with no gene match: 10. This CDR3 reads CASSPHPGQGGETQYF. The CDR3 nucleotides read TGTGCCAGCAGCCCCCATCCGGGACAGGGGGGGGAGACCCAGTACTTC.

The rearrangement links TRBV5-1 to TRBJ2-1, with 15 nucleotides matching TRBD2. The germline CDR1 and CDR2 sequences are SGHRS and YFSETQ. This CDR3 spans 16 amino acids. The V segment lost 4 bases and the J segment 8 bases; nucleotides outside the gene matches: 7. The CDR3 here is CASSTGLAGGRDEQFF. CDR3 DNA: TGCGCCAGCAGCACAGGACTAGCGGGGGGGCGCGATGAGCAGTTCTTC.

About this clonotype: The junction and the germline gene differ at one end; a read error may be behind it. The V call is TRBV5-1, the J call TRBJ1-1; D possibly corresponds to TRBD1 (5 bases). The germline V gene has CDR1 SGHRS and CDR2 YFSETQ. The CDR3 runs to 14 residues. The CDR3 protein is CASTLSAGGTEAFF. In nucleotides, the CDR3 is TGCGCCAGCACCTTGTCGGCCGGGGGCACTGAAGCTTTCTTT.

This clonotype has at least ten counts. J is TRBJ2-5 and V is TRBV5-6, with D possibly TRBD2 on 5 matching bases. The CDR3 length is 16 residues. CDR1 is SGHDT and CDR2 is YYEEEE in the germline V gene. V lost 4 bases and J 5 bases, leaving 21 bases between the germline ends. In DNA form, the CDR3 reads TGTGCCAGCAGCACTCCAAGGCAGGAGGCGCGGGAGACCCAGTACTTC. It specifies CASSTPRQEARETQYF.

This clonotype was counted at least ten times. V is TRBV4-1 and J is TRBJ2-5, with 9 bases identical to TRBD1. Germline trimming cut 3 bases from V and 5 bases from J; bases unmatched to any gene: 10. Germline CDR1 reads MGHRA; CDR2 reads YSYEKL. This CDR3 comprises 16 residues. The chain's CDR3 is CASSQGGTGTGETQYF. CDR3 nucleotide sequence: TGCGCCAGCAGCCAGGGCGGGACAGGGACCGGGGAGACCCAGTACTTC.